Following are 20 T cell receptor beta chains from one sample sequenced in a study of blood T cell repertoires in COVID-19. Sequenced by immunoSEQ multiplex PCR; TCRdb stores in-frame clones only, minus some. The repertoire holds just under 150,000 clones, with 85% to 90% as singletons. The material sequenced was peripheral blood. The receptor source for this set is a woman aged 50 to 65 with active or convalescent COVID-19.

The chain carries TRBV7-8 and TRBJ2-3, with a weak D call TRBD2 (5 bases). This CDR3 has 14 amino acids. V lost 1 base and J lost 6, with 11 bases in between. Per germline, CDR1 SGHVS and CDR2 FQNEAQ. The CDR3 loop reads CASSLGTRSDTQYF. CDR3 sequence (DNA): TGTGCCAGCAGCTTAGGAACTAGATCCGATACGCAGTATTTT.

This chain joins TRBV28 and TRBJ1-2; 7 bases line up with TRBD1. V was pared by 1 base and J by 5 bases, with 10 bases of the junction left unmatched. CDR3 length: 16 amino acids. The germline CDR1 and CDR2 sequences are MDHEN and SYDVKM. The CDR3 region is CASSLSATGPLYGYTF. In DNA form, the CDR3 reads TGTGCCAGCAGTTTATCCGCGACAGGGCCTCTTTATGGCTACACCTTC.

This rearrangement joins TRBV21-1 to TRBJ1-6. TRBV21-1 is shown as a pseudogene. CDR3 length equals 13 residues. The CDR3 loop reads CASSKGGGSPLHF. CDR3 in DNA: TGTGCCAGCAGCAAGGGTGGCGGTTCACCCCTCCACTTT.

The chain has TRBV9 and TRBJ2-7; possibly TRBD1 for D (6 bases). Trimming pared 0 bases from V and 2 bases from J, leaving 15 bases between. Germline lookup yields CDR1 SGDLS and CDR2 YYNGEE. CDR3 length: 16 amino acids. The CDR3 DNA is TGTGCCAGCAGCGTAGTTCCCACACAGGGACCCTACGAGCAGTACTTC. Protein sequence: CASSVVPTQGPYEQYF.

CDR3 nucleotide sequence: TGTGCCAGCAGCTTAAGAGCAGATACGCAGTATTTT. Translating it yields CASSLRADTQYF. This chain joins TRBV13 and TRBJ2-3; D is unresolved. The CDR3 loop spans 12 amino acids. The V and J ends lost 2 bases and 4 bases respectively, with 4 bases between them. From germline, CDR1 is PRHDT and CDR2 FYEKMQ (reference sequence).

The gene calls are TRBV5-8 and TRBJ1-6; D might be TRBD1 (6 bases). Germline assignment: CDR1 SGHTS and CDR2 YDEGEE. Trimming pared 6 bases from V and 2 bases from J, leaving 15 bases between. This CDR3 is built from 16 residues. The CDR3 loop is CASNRDGGAYNSPLHF. The DNA of the CDR3 is TGTGCCAGCAACAGGGACGGAGGAGCCTATAATTCACCCCTCCACTTT.

The gene calls are TRBV7-6 and TRBJ2-7; 8 bases map to TRBD1. The J segment lost 2 bases and the V segment lost 2 bases, leaving 14 bases of the junction unmatched. The CDR3 has 18 amino acids. Germline V lookup: CDR1 SGHVS, CDR2 FNYEAQ. The CDR3 region has the DNA TGTGCCAGCAGCTTAAACCCCCAATCAGGGGGCAGTCCCTACGAGCAGTACTTC. It encodes CASSLNPQSGGSPYEQYF.

This clone was found once. The chain carries TRBV27 and TRBJ1-3; 7 nucleotides match TRBD1. CDR3 length: 16 amino acids. Germline CDR1 reads MNHEY; CDR2 reads SMNVEV (reference sequence). V lost 5 bases to trimming and J lost 4 bases; unmatched junction nucleotides: 11. The CDR3 bases are TGTGCCAGCAGTCCGACAGGGAGCCTAGGAGGAAACACCATATATTTT. Translating gives CASSPTGSLGGNTIYF.

The chain employs TRBV13 and TRBJ1-5, with 7 bases that match TRBD1. Germline V gives CDR1 PRHDT, CDR2 FYEKMQ (reference sequence). CDR3 length: 16 amino acids. The trim removed 3 bases at V and 5 bases at J, leaving 10 bases unmatched. The CDR3 is CASSFTQGGDDQPQHF. The CDR3 nucleotides read TGTGCCAGCAGCTTCACCCAGGGGGGCGATGATCAGCCCCAGCATTTT.

V is TRBV7-9 and J is TRBJ1-1; possibly TRBD1 for D (6 bases). Trimming took 6 bases from V and 1 from J, leaving 6 bases between them. This CDR3 has 12 amino acids. In germline, CDR1 is SEHNR, CDR2 FQNEAQ (reference sequence). The CDR3 nucleotides read TGTGCCAGCAGACAGGGGAACACTGAAGCTTTCTTT. Amino acids: CASRQGNTEAFF.

The chain uses TRBV7-2 and TRBJ2-7, with D possibly matching TRBD2 (6 bases). Germline assignment: CDR1 SGHTA and CDR2 FQGNSA. V lost 1 base, J lost 3 bases, and 13 bases lay in between. The CDR3 spans 15 residues. The CDR3, as DNA: TGTGCCAGCAGCTTAGTTGTCGGGGGAGACTACGAGCAGTACTTC. Translated: CASSLVVGGDYEQYF.

The chain combines TRBV4-1 with TRBJ2-7; 10 nucleotides match TRBD2. The germline V gene encodes CDR1 MGHRA and CDR2 YSYEKL. The CDR3 is made up of 16 amino acids. Trimming removed 2 bases from V and 6 bases from J; junction bases left unmatched: 10. DNA of the CDR3: TGCGCCAGCAGCCAATTACCTCTAGCGGGAGATTCCGAGCAGTACTTC. It encodes CASSQLPLAGDSEQYF.

The rearrangement uses TRBV27 and TRBJ2-7; D perhaps matches TRBD1 (5 bases). V lost 3 bases to trimming and J lost 3 bases, with 15 bases between them. This CDR3 is 15 amino acids long. CDR1 and CDR2 from the germline V gene are MNHEY and SMNVEV (reference sequence). The CDR3 region is CASSFDLGRVYEQYF. The CDR3 DNA reads TGTGCCAGCAGTTTTGATCTGGGGCGCGTCTACGAGCAGTACTTC.

This clone was detected once. The rearrangement joins TRBV5-5 to TRBJ1-5; perhaps TRBD1 as D (6 bases). Germline CDR1 reads SGHKS; CDR2 reads YYEKEE (reference sequence). Trimming took off 1 base at V and 4 bases at J, with 15 bases between the two ends. The CDR3 has 16 residues. This CDR3 is CASSLSGAGENQPQHF. The CDR3 DNA reads TGTGCCAGCAGCTTGTCTGGCGCAGGGGAAAATCAGCCCCAGCATTTT.

The CDR3, as DNA: TGTGCCAGCAGTATAGTTAGGAGGGATCAGCCCCAGCATTTT. It encodes CASSIVRRDQPQHF. The J gene is TRBJ1-5, the V gene TRBV28; D gene unclear. V lost 5 bases, J lost 5 bases, and 13 bases lay in between. The length of the CDR3 is 14 residues. Per the germline V gene, CDR1 is MDHEN and CDR2 is SYDVKM. Full variable domain (rest looked up from reference TRBV28 and TRBJ1-5): DVKVTQSSRYLVKRTGEKVFLECVQDMDHENMFWYRQDPGLGLRLIYFSYDVKMKEKGDIPEGYSVSREKKERFSLILESASTNQTSMYLCASSIVRRDQPQHFGDGTRLSIL.

The chain recombines TRBV9 with TRBJ1-1; D not resolved. The CDR3 has 12 amino acids. The V and J ends lost 3 bases and 1 base respectively, with 4 bases between them. CDR1 SGDLS and CDR2 YYNGEE come from the germline V gene. As DNA, the CDR3 is TGTGCCAGCAGCGGGGCGAACACTGAAGCTTTCTTT. Protein sequence: CASSGANTEAFF.

The V gene is TRBV29-1, the J gene TRBJ2-7; 9 bases match TRBD1. The CDR3 extends over 11 amino acids. Trimming took 6 bases from V and 6 from J; bases not matched to a gene: 3. Germline values: CDR1 SQVTM, CDR2 ANQGSEA. CDR3 amino acids: CSVTGGVEQYF. CDR3 bases: TGCAGCGTGACAGGGGGAGTCGAGCAGTACTTC.

The chain joins TRBV7-2 to TRBJ2-7, with D maybe TRBD1 (6 bases). Germline V lookup: CDR1 SGHTA, CDR2 FQGNSA. V was cut by 1 base and J by 2 bases, with 12 bases left in between. CDR3 length equals 15 residues. CDR3: CASSLVETGTYEQYF. Written as DNA, the CDR3 is TGTGCCAGCAGCTTAGTAGAGACAGGTACCTACGAGCAGTACTTC.

The chain joins TRBV27 to TRBJ2-1; 12 bases map to TRBD2. Trimming cost V 5 bases and J 9 bases; bases outside gene matches: 5. There are 14 residues in the CDR3. Per germline, CDR1 MNHEY and CDR2 SMNVEV (reference sequence). The CDR3 sequence is CASSPGLAGFEQFF. CDR3 sequence (DNA): TGTGCCAGCAGTCCCGGACTAGCGGGATTTGAGCAGTTCTTC.

Remarks on this clone: Compared with germline, one end of the junction differs, possibly owing to a read error. The rearrangement joins TRBV12-3 or TRBV12-4 to TRBJ1-4, with D possibly TRBD1 on 6 matching bases. The length of the CDR3 is 13 residues. CDR3 sequence reads: CASTGTTNEKLFF. CDR3 sequence (DNA): TGTGCCAGCACCGGGACAACAAATGAAAAACTGTTTTTT.